This T cell receptor beta chain was recorded in a study of technical replicates of blood from several donors. Assay used: immunoSEQ multiplex PCR; TCRdb lists only in-frame clones, some missing. The sample lists 84,000 or so clones; roughly 93% were seen once. The ends were cut back, 8 bases at V and 0 bases at J, with 11 bases in the middle. CDR1 is MNHNS, CDR2 SASEGT, per germline. This CDR3 has 14 amino acids. The chain carries TRBV6-1 and TRBJ1-5; D call uncertain. The clonotype was recovered from a human donor in good health. The material sequenced was T cells isolated from PBMCs. CDR3 sequence: CASGRTYSNQPQHF. The CDR3 region has the DNA TGTGCCAGCGGGCGGACTTATAGCAATCAGCCCCAGCATTTT.